This T cell receptor beta chain was recovered during a study of beta chain features in type 1 diabetes. The ends were cut back, 2 bases at V and 5 bases at J, with 16 bases in the middle. The CDR3 sequence is 15 residues long. CDR1 and CDR2 from the germline V gene are KGHSH and LQKENI. Overall study findings and caveats: Shorter TCRB CDR3s, moderately but significantly so, marked every one of the four CD4+ subsets in Type 1 diabetes patients.

As for this clone: Its antigen is currently unknown.

Expressed TCRB transcripts were sequenced, since all the RNA that had been isolated was reverse transcribed. Libraries were prepared by immunoSEQ multiplex PCR; TCRdb keeps only in-frame clonotypes and omits some of them. Found here are 150,000 to 200,000 clones, over 55% of them singletons; the top ten hold 0.08% to 0.1%. Markers CD45RO/CCR7/CD25/CD127/CD95/CD27 served to sort CD4+ naive, central memory, regulatory and stem cell-like memory cells. The source material was naive CD4+ T cells from blood. The receptor comes from a man in his thirties or forties with type 1 diabetes. The chain carries TRBV18 and TRBJ2-7; maybe TRBD2 (6 bases). The CDR3 loop is CASSPSGDRSDEQYF. In DNA, the CDR3 is TGTGCCAGCTCACCATCGGGAGATCGGTCCGACGAGCAGTACTTC.